The entry below gives a single T cell receptor beta chain sequence along with its context. These data belong to a study of shared clonotypes between healthy human individuals. Profiled with immunoSEQ multiplex PCR; TCRdb holds only in-frame clones, not every one. In the table there are over a million clones, roughly 96% of which are singletons. Germline CDR1 reads SGHRS; CDR2 reads YFSETQ. The germline V and J ends were trimmed by 4 bases and 6 bases, with 17 bases remaining between them. This CDR3 is 15 amino acids long. Material for sequencing was naive CD4+ T cells sorted from blood. The subset denotes: CD45RA+ positively selected. This TCR derives from a man aged 25-45 years in good health. The rearrangement joins TRBV5-1 to TRBJ2-1, with D perhaps matching TRBD2 (6 bases). The CDR3 bases are TGCGCCAGCAGCGGGGGGTTGTGGGAACGCAATGAGCAGTTCTTC. This translates into CASSGGLWERNEQFF. The full variable domain, rest sourced from reference TRBV5-1 and TRBJ2-1, is KAGVTQTPRYLIKTRGQQVTLSCSPISGHRSVSWYQQTPGQGLQFLFEYFSETQRNKGNFPGRFSGRQFSNSRSEMNVSTLELGDSALYLCASSGGLWERNEQFFGPGTRLTVL.